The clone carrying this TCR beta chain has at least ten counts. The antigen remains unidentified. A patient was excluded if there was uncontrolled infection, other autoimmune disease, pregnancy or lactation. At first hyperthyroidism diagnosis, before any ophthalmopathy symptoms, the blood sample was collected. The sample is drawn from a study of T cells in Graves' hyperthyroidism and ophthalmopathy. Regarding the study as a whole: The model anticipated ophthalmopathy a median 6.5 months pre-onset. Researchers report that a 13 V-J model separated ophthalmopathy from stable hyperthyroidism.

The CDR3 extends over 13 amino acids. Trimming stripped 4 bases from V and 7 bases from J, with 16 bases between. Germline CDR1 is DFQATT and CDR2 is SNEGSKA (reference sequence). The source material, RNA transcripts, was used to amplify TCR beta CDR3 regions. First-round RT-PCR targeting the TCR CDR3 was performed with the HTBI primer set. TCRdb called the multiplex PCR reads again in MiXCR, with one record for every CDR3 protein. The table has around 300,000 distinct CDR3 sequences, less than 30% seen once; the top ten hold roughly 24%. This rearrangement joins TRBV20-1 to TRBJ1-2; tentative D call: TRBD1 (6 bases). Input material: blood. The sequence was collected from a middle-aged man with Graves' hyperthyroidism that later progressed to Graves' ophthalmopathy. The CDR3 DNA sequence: TGCAGTGCTAACGGGATCCAGGGGTTTGGCTACACCTTC. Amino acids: CSANGIQGFGYTF.